Listed below are T cell receptor beta chains from one sample, sequenced in a study of T cells in localized non-small cell lung cancer. Here immunoSEQ multiplex PCR was the method, and the copy in TCRdb shows in-frame clones only, minus some. The sample contains fewer than 35,000 clones, about nine tenths of which appear only once. The source was PBMCs, collected before any cancer treatment. The receptors were gathered from a man aged 35-69 years with stage II lung adenocarcinoma. CDR3s include the opening cysteine and the closing phenylalanine or tryptophan. The D gene is left open where the match is weak. Size tells how often a clone was seen (once, few, many) or the class of an expanded clone, and some rows leave it out.

size	D	J	V	DNA	CDR3
.	.	TRBJ1-2	TRBV5-6	TGTGCCAGCAGGCGAGACTATGGCTACACCTTC	CASRRDYGYTF
.	.	TRBJ1-1	TRBV29-1	TGCAGCGCCACCTCTCTCGGGAACACTGAAGCTTTCTTT	CSATSLGNTEAFF
.	.	TRBJ1-2	TRBV19	TGTGCCAGTAAAGCAGGGAACTATGGCTACACCTTC	CASKAGNYGYTF
.	.	TRBJ2-3	TRBV4-3	TGCGCCAGCAGCCAAGATGTGGGGCCCCTGGGTACGCAGTATTTT	CASSQDVGPLGTQYF
.	TRBD2	TRBJ2-1	TRBV5-4	TGTGCCAGCAGCTTGATGGTAGCGGGGAGCTCCTACAATGAGCAGTTCTTC	CASSLMVAGSSYNEQFF
once	.	TRBJ2-3	TRBV28	TGTGCCAGTACTCTAAGGGGGGATACGCAGTATTTT	CASTLRGDTQYF
.	TRBD2	TRBJ2-1	TRBV7-6	TGTGCCAGCAGCTTAGACCCCCCCCATCTAGCGGGAGAAAATGGTGAGCAGTTCTTC	CASSLDPPHLAGENGEQFF
once	.	TRBJ2-7	TRBV5-5	.	CASSPWGTGNREYF
few	TRBD2	TRBJ2-3	TRBV27	TGTGCCAGCAGTTCCGGACTAGCGGGAGGAACAGATACGCAGTATTTT	CASSSGLAGGTDTQYF
.	.	TRBJ2-1	TRBV18	TGTGCCAGCGAAGGGTACAATGAGCAGTTCTTC	CASEGYNEQFF
.	.	TRBJ1-5	TRBV2	TGTGCCAGCCGAGGGGACACCGGTCAGCCCCAGCATTTT	CASRGDTGQPQHF
.	.	TRBJ1-2	TRBV11-2	TGTGCCAGCAGCTTACAGGGGTTCTCTAACTATGGCTACACCTTC	CASSLQGFSNYGYTF